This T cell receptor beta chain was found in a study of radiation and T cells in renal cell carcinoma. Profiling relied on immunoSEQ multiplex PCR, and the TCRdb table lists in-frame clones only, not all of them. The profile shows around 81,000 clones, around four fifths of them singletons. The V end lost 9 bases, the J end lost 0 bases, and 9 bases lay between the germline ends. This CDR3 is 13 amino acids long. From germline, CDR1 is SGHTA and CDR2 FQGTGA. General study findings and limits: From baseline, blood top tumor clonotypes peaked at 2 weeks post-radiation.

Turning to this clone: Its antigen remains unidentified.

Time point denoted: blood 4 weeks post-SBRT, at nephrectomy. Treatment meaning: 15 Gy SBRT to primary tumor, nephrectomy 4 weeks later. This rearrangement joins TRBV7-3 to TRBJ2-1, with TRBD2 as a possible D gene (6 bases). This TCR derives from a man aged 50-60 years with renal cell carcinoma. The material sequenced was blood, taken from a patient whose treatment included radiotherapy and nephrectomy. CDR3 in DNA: TGTGCCAGTTCGGAGGGCTCCTACAATGAGCAGTTCTTC. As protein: CASSEGSYNEQFF. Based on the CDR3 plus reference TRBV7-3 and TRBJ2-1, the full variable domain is GAGVSQTPSNKVTEKGKYVELRCDPISGHTALYWYRQSLGQGPEFLIYFQGTGAADDSGLPNDRFFAVRPEGSVSTLKIQRTERGDSAVYLCASSEGSYNEQFFGPGTRLTVL.